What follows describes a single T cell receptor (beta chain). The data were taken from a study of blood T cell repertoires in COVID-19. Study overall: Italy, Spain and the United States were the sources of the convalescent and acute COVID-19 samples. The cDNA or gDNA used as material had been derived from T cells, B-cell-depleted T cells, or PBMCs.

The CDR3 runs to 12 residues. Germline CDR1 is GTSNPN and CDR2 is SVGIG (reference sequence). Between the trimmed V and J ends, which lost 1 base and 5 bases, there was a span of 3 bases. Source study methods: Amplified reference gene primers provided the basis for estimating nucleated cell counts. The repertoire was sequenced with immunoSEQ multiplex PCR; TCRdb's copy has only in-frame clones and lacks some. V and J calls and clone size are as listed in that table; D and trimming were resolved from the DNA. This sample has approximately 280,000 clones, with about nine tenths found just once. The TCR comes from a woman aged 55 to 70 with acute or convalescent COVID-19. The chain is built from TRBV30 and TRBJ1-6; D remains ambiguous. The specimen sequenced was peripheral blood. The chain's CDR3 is CAWSDNNSPLHF. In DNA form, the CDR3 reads TGTGCCTGGAGTGATAATAATTCACCCCTCCACTTT.